This TCR beta chain was found in a study of blood T cell repertoires in COVID-19. Background on the study: Samples came from the United States, Italy and Spain, spanning acute and convalescent COVID-19. Sample material is recorded as cDNA or gDNA derived from T cells, B-cell-depleted T cells, or PBMCs.

V lost 3 bases and J lost 4, with 9 bases in between. Germline assignment: CDR1 MDHEN and CDR2 SYDVKM. The CDR3 consists of 13 residues. The table came from immunoSEQ multiplex PCR; TCRdb's copy has only in-frame clones and leaves some out. The repertoire includes 70,000 or so clones, roughly 87% of them detected once, and roughly 30% sits in the top ten. The chain combines TRBV28 with TRBJ1-1; D is uncertain. This clonotype originated in an elderly woman with active or convalescent COVID-19. The source material was peripheral blood. CDR3 protein: CASSLRRATEAFF. CDR3 sequence (DNA): TGTGCCAGCAGTTTGAGGAGGGCCACTGAAGCTTTCTTT.